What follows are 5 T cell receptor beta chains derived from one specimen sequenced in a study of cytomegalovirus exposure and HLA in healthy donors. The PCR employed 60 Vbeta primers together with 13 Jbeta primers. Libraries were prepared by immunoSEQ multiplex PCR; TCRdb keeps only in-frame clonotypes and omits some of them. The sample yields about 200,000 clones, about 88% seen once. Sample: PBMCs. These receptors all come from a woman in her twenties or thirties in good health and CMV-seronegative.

The CDR3 DNA sequence: TGCGCCAGCAGCTTGTCATTCGGGGACTATGGCTACACCTTC. This encodes CASSLSFGDYGYTF. V and J are TRBV5-1 and TRBJ1-2, with D unresolved. Deletions cut 1 base from V and 3 bases from J, with 10 bases between. CDR1 and CDR2 (germline): SGHRS, YFSETQ. The CDR3 contains 14 residues.

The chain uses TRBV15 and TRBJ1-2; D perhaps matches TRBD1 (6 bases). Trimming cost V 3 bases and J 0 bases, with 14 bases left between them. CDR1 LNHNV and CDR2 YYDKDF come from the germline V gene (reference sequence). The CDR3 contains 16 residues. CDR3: CATSRDRDISNYGYTF. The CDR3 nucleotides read TGTGCCACCAGCAGGGACCGGGACATATCTAACTATGGCTACACCTTC.

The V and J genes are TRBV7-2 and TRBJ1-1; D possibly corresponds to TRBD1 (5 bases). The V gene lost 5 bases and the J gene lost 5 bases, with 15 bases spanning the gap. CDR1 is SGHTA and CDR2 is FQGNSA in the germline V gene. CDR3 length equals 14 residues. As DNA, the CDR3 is TGTGCCAGCAGCAACAGTAGGGGTAATACTGAAGCTTTCTTT. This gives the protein CASSNSRGNTEAFF.

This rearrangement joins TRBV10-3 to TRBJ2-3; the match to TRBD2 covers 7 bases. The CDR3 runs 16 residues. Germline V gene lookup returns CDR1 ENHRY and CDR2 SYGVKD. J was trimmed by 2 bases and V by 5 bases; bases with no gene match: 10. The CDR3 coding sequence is TGTGCCATCAGTCCTTGGCGGGAGAGGGACACAGATACGCAGTATTTT. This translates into CAISPWRERDTDTQYF.

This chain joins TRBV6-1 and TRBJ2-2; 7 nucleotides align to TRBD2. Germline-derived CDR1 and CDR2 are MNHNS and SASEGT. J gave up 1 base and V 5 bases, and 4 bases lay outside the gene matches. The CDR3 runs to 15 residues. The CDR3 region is CASSTLAGNTGELFF. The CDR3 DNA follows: TGTGCCAGCAGTACCTTAGCGGGGAACACCGGGGAGCTGTTTTTT.